This note documents a single T cell receptor (beta chain) sequence. CDR3 length equals 14 residues. Germline lookup yields CDR1 SGHAT and CDR2 FQNNGV. Trimming at V came to 2 bases and at J to 4 bases, leaving 3 bases not matched to a gene. All donors were healthy Caucasians. cDNA molecules carried unique molecular identifiers, and template switching added a universal primer site. TCRdb processed the 5' RACE reads anew with MiXCR; each CDR3 protein has one entry. The table lists around 450,000 distinct CDR3 sequences, 13% to 15% of them singletons, with around 0.52% in the top ten. The sample is drawn from a study of identical twins. These sequences were also reported in another study, on yellow fever vaccine responses in identical twins.

The gene calls are TRBV11-2 and TRBJ2-3, with TRBD1 identical over 7 bases. Sequencing was carried out using CD4+ T cells sorted from blood. The sequence was obtained from a woman under 30 in good health. This CDR3 reads CASSLRGQADTQYF. CDR3 DNA sequence: TGTGCCAGCAGCTTAAGGGGGCAAGCAGATACGCAGTATTTT.